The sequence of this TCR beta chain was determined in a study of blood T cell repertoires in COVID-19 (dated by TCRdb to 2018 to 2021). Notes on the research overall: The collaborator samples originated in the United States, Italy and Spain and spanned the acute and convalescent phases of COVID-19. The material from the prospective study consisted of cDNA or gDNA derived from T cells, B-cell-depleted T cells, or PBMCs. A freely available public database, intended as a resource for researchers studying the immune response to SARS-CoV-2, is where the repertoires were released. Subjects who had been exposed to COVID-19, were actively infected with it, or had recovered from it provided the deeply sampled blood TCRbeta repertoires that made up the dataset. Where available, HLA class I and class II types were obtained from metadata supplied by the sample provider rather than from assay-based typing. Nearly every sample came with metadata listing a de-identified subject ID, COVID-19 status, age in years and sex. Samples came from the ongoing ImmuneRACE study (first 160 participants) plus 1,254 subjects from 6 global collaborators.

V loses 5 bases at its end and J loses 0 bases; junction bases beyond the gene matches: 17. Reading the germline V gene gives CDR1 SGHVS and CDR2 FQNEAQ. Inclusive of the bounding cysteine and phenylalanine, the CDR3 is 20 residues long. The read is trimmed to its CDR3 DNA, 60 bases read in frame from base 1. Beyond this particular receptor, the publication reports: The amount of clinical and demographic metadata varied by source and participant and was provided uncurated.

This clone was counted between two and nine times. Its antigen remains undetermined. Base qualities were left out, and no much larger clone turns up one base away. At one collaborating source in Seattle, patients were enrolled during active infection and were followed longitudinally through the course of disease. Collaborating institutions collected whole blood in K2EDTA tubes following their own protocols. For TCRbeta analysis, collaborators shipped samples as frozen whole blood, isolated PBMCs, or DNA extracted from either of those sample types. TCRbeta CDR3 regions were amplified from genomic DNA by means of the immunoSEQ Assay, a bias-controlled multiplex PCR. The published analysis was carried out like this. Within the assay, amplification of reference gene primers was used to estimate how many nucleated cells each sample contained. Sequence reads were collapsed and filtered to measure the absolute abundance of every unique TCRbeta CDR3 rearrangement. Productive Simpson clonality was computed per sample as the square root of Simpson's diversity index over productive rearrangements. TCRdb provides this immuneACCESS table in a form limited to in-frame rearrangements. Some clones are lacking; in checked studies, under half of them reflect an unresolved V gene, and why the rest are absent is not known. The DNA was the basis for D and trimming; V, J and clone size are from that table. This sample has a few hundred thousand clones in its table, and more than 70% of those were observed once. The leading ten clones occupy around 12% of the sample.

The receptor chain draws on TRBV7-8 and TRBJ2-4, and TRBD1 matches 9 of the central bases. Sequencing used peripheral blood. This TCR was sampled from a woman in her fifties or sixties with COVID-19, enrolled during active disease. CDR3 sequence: CASSPRPGTGRPLAKNIQYF. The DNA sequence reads TGTGCCAGCAGCCCGCGGCCCGGGACAGGGAGACCGCTAGCCAAAAACATTCAGTACTTC.